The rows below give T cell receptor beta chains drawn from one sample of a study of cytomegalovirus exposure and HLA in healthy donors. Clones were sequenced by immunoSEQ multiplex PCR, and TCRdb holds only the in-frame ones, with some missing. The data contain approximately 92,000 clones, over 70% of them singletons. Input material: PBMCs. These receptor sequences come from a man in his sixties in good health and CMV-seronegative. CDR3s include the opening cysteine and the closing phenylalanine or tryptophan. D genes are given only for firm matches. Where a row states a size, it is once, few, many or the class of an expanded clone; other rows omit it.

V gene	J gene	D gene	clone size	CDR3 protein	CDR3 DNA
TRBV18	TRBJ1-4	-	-	CASSPTTSTNEKLFF	TGTGCCAGCTCACCAACGACATCAACTAATGAAAAACTGTTTTTT
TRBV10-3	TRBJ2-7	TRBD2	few	CAISESASGPLRSQYF	TGTGCCATCAGTGAGTCAGCTAGCGGCCCCTTACGATCGCAGTACTTC
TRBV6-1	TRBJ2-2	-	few	CASRKVGGTGELFF	TGTGCCAGCAGGAAGGTAGGAGGCACCGGGGAGCTGTTTTTT
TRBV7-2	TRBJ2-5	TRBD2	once	CASSSRGFSGRDQETQYF	TGTGCCAGCAGCTCACGAGGGTTTAGCGGGAGGGATCAAGAGACCCAGTACTTC
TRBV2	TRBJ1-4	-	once	CASNAQGKLFF	TGTGCCAGCAATGCACAGGGAAAACTGTTTTTT
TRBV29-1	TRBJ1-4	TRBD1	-	CSVSGTGGEKLFF	TGCAGCGTGTCCGGGACAGGGGGTGAAAAACTGTTTTTT
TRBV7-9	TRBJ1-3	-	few	CASSLGRNTIYF	TGTGCCAGCAGCTTGGGCAGAAACACCATATATTTT
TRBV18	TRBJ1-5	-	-	CASSPQGGQPQHF	TGTGCCAGCTCCCCTCAAGGGGGTCAGCCCCAGCATTTT
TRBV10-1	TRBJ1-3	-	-	CASSEWTGRSLSGNTIYF	TGCGCCAGCAGTGAGTGGACTGGGCGGTCCCTCTCTGGAAACACCATATATTTT
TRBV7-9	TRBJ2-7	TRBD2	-	CASSTGLAGVTYEQYF	TGTGCCAGCAGCACCGGACTAGCGGGAGTAACCTACGAGCAGTACTTC
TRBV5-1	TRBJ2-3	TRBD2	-	CASRTSGSLLGTDTQYF	TGCGCCAGCCGGACTAGCGGGAGTTTGTTGGGCACAGATACGCAGTATTTT
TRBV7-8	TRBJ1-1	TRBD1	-	CASSEGQGTTEAFF	TGTGCCAGCAGCGAGGGACAGGGTACAACTGAAGCTTTCTTT
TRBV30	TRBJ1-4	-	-	CAWSRTGLHNEKLFF	TGTGCCTGGAGTCGAACGGGACTGCATAATGAAAAACTGTTTTTT
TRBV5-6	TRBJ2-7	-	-	CASSLTTGEQYF	TGTGCCAGCAGCTTAACTACGGGGGAGCAGTACTTC
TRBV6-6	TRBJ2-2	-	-	CASSYPNGYTGELFF	TGTGCCAGCAGTTACCCGAACGGGTACACCGGGGAGCTGTTTTTT
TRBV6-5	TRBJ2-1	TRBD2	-	CASSSSGGDEQFF	TGTGCCAGCAGTTCCTCGGGAGGGGATGAGCAGTTCTTC
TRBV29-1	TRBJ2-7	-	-	CSVDEGSDEQYF	TGCAGCGTTGATGAGGGCAGCGACGAGCAGTACTTC
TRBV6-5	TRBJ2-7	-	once	CASSYSGLENYEQYF	TGTGCCAGCAGTTACTCGGGGCTAGAAAACTACGAGCAGTACTTC
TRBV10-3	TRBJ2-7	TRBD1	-	CAISESITGGFHEQYF	TGTGCCATCAGTGAGTCGATTACAGGGGGCTTTCACGAGCAGTACTTC
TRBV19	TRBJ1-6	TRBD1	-	CASSKTGIEHSPLHF	TGTGCCAGTAGCAAGACAGGGATTGAGCATTCACCCCTCCACTTT
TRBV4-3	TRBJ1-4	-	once	CASSQDRGGRYEKLFF	TGCGCCAGCAGCCAAGATCGGGGAGGACGATATGAAAAACTGTTTTTT
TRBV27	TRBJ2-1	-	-	CASSLSMGQATYNEQFF	TGTGCCAGCAGTTTATCGATGGGTCAGGCGACCTACAATGAGCAGTTCTTC
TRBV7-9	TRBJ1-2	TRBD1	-	CASSVGQGVGYTF	TGTGCCAGCAGCGTGGGACAGGGGGTTGGCTACACCTTC
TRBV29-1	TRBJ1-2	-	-	CSVERGLPQRPPGYGYTF	TGCAGCGTTGAACGGGGTTTACCACAGCGGCCTCCAGGCTATGGCTACACCTTC
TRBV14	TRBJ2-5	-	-	CASSQVRAQETQYF	TGTGCCAGCAGCCAAGTGCGGGCACAAGAGACCCAGTACTTC
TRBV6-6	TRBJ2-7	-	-	CASRDQTVPYEQYF	TGTGCCAGCAGAGACCAGACAGTACCATACGAGCAGTACTTC
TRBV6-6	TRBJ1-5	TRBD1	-	CASRFTGGDQPQHF	TGTGCCAGCAGATTCACAGGGGGGGACCAGCCCCAGCATTTT
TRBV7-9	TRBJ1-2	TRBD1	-	CASSGQGARGYTF	TGTGCCAGCAGCGGACAGGGGGCTCGGGGCTACACCTTC
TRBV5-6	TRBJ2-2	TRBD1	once	CASSLKTGTGRNTGELFF	TGTGCCAGCAGCCTAAAGACAGGGACAGGGAGAAACACCGGGGAGCTGTTTTTT
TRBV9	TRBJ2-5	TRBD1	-	CASSPRDRGGETQYF	TGTGCCAGCAGCCCCCGGGACAGGGGGGGGGAGACCCAGTACTTC
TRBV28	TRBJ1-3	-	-	CAVLPGGSGNTIYF	TGTGCCGTCCTACCCGGGGGGTCTGGAAACACCATATATTTT
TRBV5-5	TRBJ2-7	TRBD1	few	CASSLSGQGYEQYF	TGTGCCAGCAGCTTGTCTGGACAGGGTTACGAGCAGTACTTC
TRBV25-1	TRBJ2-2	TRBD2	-	CASSGVSGKAGELFF	TGTGCCAGCAGTGGGGTTAGCGGGAAGGCCGGGGAGCTGTTTTTT
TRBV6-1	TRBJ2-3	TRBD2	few	CAASSGSGDTQYF	TGTGCCGCCTCTAGCGGGAGCGGTGATACGCAGTATTTT
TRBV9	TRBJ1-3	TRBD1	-	CASSIGTGGNTIYF	TGTGCCAGCAGCATCGGGACAGGAGGAAACACCATATATTTT
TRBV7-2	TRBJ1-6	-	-	CASSLGAGLGSPLHF	TGTGCCAGCAGCTTAGGGGCTGGGTTGGGTTCACCCCTCCACTTT
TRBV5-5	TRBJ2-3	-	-	CASSLEGDTQYF	TGTGCCAGCAGCCTAGAGGGAGATACGCAGTATTTT
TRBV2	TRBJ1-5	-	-	CASSVSGIIEPQHF	TGTGCCAGCAGTGTATCCGGTATAATCGAACCCCAGCATTTT
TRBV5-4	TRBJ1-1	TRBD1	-	CASSLRDREAFF	TGTGCCAGCAGCCTCCGGGACAGGGAAGCTTTCTTT
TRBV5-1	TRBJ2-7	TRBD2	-	CASSFGAGGYEQYF	TGCGCCAGCAGCTTCGGGGCGGGAGGTTACGAGCAGTACTTC
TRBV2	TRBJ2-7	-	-	CASSVKSSYEQYF	TGTGCCAGCAGTGTGAAGAGCTCCTACGAGCAGTACTTC
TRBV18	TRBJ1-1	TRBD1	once	CASSPNLPGQMNTEAFF	TGTGCCAGCTCACCTAATCTCCCGGGACAGATGAACACTGAAGCTTTCTTT
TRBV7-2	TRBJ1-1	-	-	CASSLYGAEAFF	TGTGCCAGCAGCTTATACGGTGCCGAAGCTTTCTTT
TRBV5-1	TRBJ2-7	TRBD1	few	CASSRSGQGDEQYF	TGCGCCAGCAGCCGATCGGGACAGGGGGACGAGCAGTACTTC
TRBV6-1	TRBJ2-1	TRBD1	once	CASSALTGAYNEQFF	TGTGCCAGCAGTGCTTTGACAGGGGCCTACAATGAGCAGTTCTTC
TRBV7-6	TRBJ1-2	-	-	CASSLSAGTGYTF	TGTGCCAGCAGCTTAAGTGCGGGGACTGGCTACACCTTC
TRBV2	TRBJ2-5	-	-	CASSEVGLNQETQYF	TGTGCCAGCAGTGAAGTCGGACTGAACCAAGAGACCCAGTACTTC
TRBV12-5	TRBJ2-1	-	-	CASGLAGMPYNEQFF	TGTGCTAGTGGTTTGGCCGGGATGCCCTACAATGAGCAGTTCTTC
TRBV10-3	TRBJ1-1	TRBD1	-	CAIFRDRGSEAFF	TGTGCCATCTTCCGGGACAGGGGGTCTGAAGCTTTCTTT
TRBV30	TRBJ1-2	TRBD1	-	CAWEKTGLSYGYTF	TGTGCCTGGGAAAAGACAGGGTTATCCTATGGCTACACCTTC
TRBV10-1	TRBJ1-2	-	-	CASSEYRTYGYTF	TGCGCCAGCAGTGAATACAGGACCTATGGCTACACCTTC
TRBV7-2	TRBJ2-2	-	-	CASSFGAANTGELFF	TGTGCCAGCAGCTTTGGGGCTGCGAACACCGGGGAGCTGTTTTTT
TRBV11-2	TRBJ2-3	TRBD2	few	CASSLELAGGADTQYF	TGTGCCAGCAGCTTAGAACTAGCGGGAGGAGCAGATACGCAGTATTTT
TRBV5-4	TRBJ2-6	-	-	CASSLASSGANVLTF	TGTGCCAGCAGCTTGGCCAGCTCTGGGGCCAACGTCCTGACTTTC
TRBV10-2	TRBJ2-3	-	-	CASSESTTTDTQYF	TGCGCCAGCAGTGAGTCGACAACCACAGATACGCAGTATTTT
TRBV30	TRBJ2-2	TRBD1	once	CAWSVRDRDTGELFF	TGTGCCTGGAGTGTACGGGACAGGGACACCGGGGAGCTGTTTTTT
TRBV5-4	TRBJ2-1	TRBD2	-	CASSSGLAPREQFF	TGTGCCAGCAGCTCCGGACTAGCTCCCCGAGAGCAGTTCTTC
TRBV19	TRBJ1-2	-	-	CASSMGGEFYGYTF	TGTGCCAGTAGTATGGGGGGGGAATTCTATGGCTACACCTTC
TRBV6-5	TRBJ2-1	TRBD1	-	CASKRQGSPYNEQFF	TGTGCCAGCAAACGACAGGGATCCCCCTACAATGAGCAGTTCTTC
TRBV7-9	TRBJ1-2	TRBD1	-	CASSFRDRKYGYTF	TGTGCCAGCAGCTTCCGGGACAGGAAATATGGCTACACCTTC